This entry concerns a single TCR beta chain. Its antigen is unidentified. Only in-frame clones appear in the TCRdb table, and some are missing; sequencing was by immunoSEQ multiplex PCR. The table includes roughly 1,600,000 clones, less than 99% detected once. The sample comes from a study of shared clonotypes between healthy human individuals. For the study at large: Aged 18 to 49, the donors were a couple of women and a few men. CD4 naive cells filled three plates per donor, CD4 memory three, CD8 naive two and CD8 memory one.

Study-wide findings and caveats: When naive CD4 clonotypes were compared across several donors, approximately 4.9% were shared.

The CDR3 has 19 amino acids. The sequence derives from a man aged 25 to 45 in good health. The V gene is TRBV21-1, the J gene TRBJ2-1. TRBV21-1 is classified as a pseudogene. Sequenced material: naive CD4+ T cells sorted from blood. The sample's subset: CD45RA+ positively selected. CDR3: CASSKDHREEGSGDNEQFF. The CDR3 DNA reads TGTGCCAGCAGCAAAGATCACAGGGAGGAGGGCTCTGGAGACAATGAGCAGTTCTTC.